A single sample is the source of the 8 T cell receptor beta chains below, sequenced in a study of tumor-infiltrating lymphocytes in primary liver carcinoma. Total RNA (approximately 500 ng) served as template for TCR beta cDNA synthesis primed by a constant-region primer. Employing slightly modified ARM-PCR, three nested multiplex PCR rounds were run, and these gave rise to the TCR beta libraries. Investigators reported that the first two PCR rounds, at 10 to 11 cycles each, used TRBV1-TRBV30 forward primers with a C-beta reverse primer. TCRdb re-derived calls from the multiplex PCR reads in MiXCR, one entry per CDR3 protein. The sample records more than 100,000 distinct CDR3 sequences, 65% being singletons. Scientists recovered RNA and DNA together from approximately 20-30 mg of unsorted bulk tissue. Sample: liver tumor tissue from sampling region 1. Stated subset: tumor region T1, superior pole. The receptors shown here come from a woman aged 60-75 years with primary liver carcinoma and hepatitis B virus infection.

In the case of this clonotype: The junction and the germline gene differ at one end; a read error may be behind it. The V and J genes are TRBV29-1 and TRBJ2-1, with D possibly TRBD2 on 7 matching bases. Germline V gene sequence: CDR1 SQVTM, CDR2 ANQGSEA. The CDR3 contains 14 residues. CDR3 sequence: CSVRGAGAHNKQFF. The CDR3 bases are TGTAGCGTCCGGGGCGCGGGGGCACACAATAAGCAGTTCTTC.

With regard to this clonotype: At one end the junction does not follow the germline gene, possibly because of a read error. The V gene is TRBV6-6, the J gene TRBJ2-4; D is unresolved. The V gene's germline CDR1 is MNHNY and CDR2 SVGAGI (reference sequence). CDR3 length equals 16 residues. The CDR3 nucleotides are TGTGCCGGCAGTTCCGGTGGTGTGTTAGACAAAAACATTCAGTACTTC. It is translated as CAGSSGGVLDKNIQYF.

With regard to this clonotype: Since no conserved phenylalanine or tryptophan closes the CDR3, a read error is the likely cause. The chain uses TRBV11-2 and TRBJ1-1; D unclear. From germline, CDR1 is SGHAT and CDR2 FQNNGV. The CDR3 extends over 13 amino acids. CDR3 region: CVSSPSLNTEAFS. The CDR3 DNA is TGTGTCAGCAGCCCTAGTTTGAACACTGAAGCTTTCTCT.

The count of this clonotype is one. A read error may explain this, as a much larger clone is one base away. The J gene is TRBJ2-1, the V gene TRBV29-1, with TRBD2 matching over 13 bases. Germline lookup yields CDR1 SQVTM and CDR2 ANQGSEA. There are 15 residues in the CDR3. The CDR3 DNA is TGCGGCGTAGGACTAGCGGGAGTGGACTACAATGAGCAGTTCTTC. Protein product: CGVGLAGVDYNEQFF.

Points on this clonotype: This is likely a read error, given that the CDR3 carries no conserved phenylalanine or tryptophan at its end. The limits of the CDR3 on the DNA are not certain, so only TCRdb's listed CDR3 is given. The CDR3 sequence is CASSDRDRGWDEQFS. V is TRBV11-2 and J is TRBJ2-1; the table's D call of TRBD1 was not tested on the DNA. CDR1 SGHAT and CDR2 FQNNGV come from the germline V gene. Ends included, the CDR3 has 15 residues.

A note on this clonotype: One end of the junction is discordant with germline, which a read error may explain. The V and J genes are TRBV7-9 and TRBJ2-1, with D possibly matching TRBD1 (6 bases). Germline CDR1 SEHNR, CDR2 FQNEAQ (reference sequence). This CDR3 is 17 amino acids long. CDR3 sequence (DNA): TGTGCCAGCAGCCTCAGGACAGCATGGGGGTCCTACAATGAGCAGATCTTC. It specifies CASSLRTAWGSYNEQIF. The full variable domain, in which reference TRBV7-9 and TRBJ2-1 provide the parts outside the CDR3, is DTGVSQNPRHKITKRGQNVTFRCDPISEHNRLYWYRQTLGQGPEFLTYFQNEAQLEKSRLLSDRFSAERPKGSFSTLEIQRTEQGDSAMYLCASSLRTAWGSYNEQIFGPGTRLTVL.

As for this clonotype: This sequence may be a read error, since a much larger clone differs from it by one base. The gene calls are TRBV29-1 and TRBJ2-7; 7 bases align to TRBD2. This CDR3 contains 14 residues. V was clipped by 5 bases and J by 5 bases; unmatched bases: 12. CDR1 is SQVTM and CDR2 is ANQGSEA in the germline V gene. CDR3 sequence reads: CSVLGGSGIDEQYF. Here the CDR3 DNA reads TGCAGCGTTTTAGGCGGGAGCGGGATAGACGAGCAGTACTTC.

This clonotype is medium-sized within its sample. The chain uses TRBV29-1 and TRBJ2-3, with D uncertain. V lost 4 bases and J lost 0, with 8 bases in between. The germline V gene has CDR1 SQVTM and CDR2 ANQGSEA. The CDR3 has 13 residues. The DNA for the CDR3 is TGCAGCGTTGGGGCCGACAGCACAGATACGCAGTATTTT. Amino acid sequence: CSVGADSTDTQYF.